The entry below gives a single T cell receptor beta chain sequence along with its context. Antigen specificity is unknown. Germline CDR1 reads SEHNR; CDR2 reads FQNEAQ (reference sequence). This CDR3 is built from 11 residues. Deletions cut 3 bases from V and 10 bases from J, with 7 bases between. This sample is drawn from a study of shared clonotypes between healthy human individuals. This table comes from immunoSEQ multiplex PCR, and its TCRdb copy is limited to in-frame clones, with some not included. The data contain approximately 2,200,000 clones, around 93% of them seen just once; the ten biggest clones take up more than 1.5%. Only CD45RO-negative cells positively selected for CCR7 counted as naive CD8 cells, so terminally differentiated effector memory CD45RA+ cells were excluded. Study conclusions and caveats: Naive subsets generally exceeded memory subsets in estimated richness. Among donors, the sharing of clonotypes was expected to be influenced by sequencing depth. Even with large depth, rarefaction showed that sorted-subset sequencing was incomplete.

This TCR came from a young man in good health. Some clones in this sample may be carry-over from other donors' samples. The sequenced sample was naive CD8+ T cells from PBMCs. This chain links TRBV7-9 with TRBJ2-1; possible D gene TRBD1, 5 bases. The CDR3 spells CASSFRVEQFF. The CDR3 DNA is TGTGCCAGCAGCTTCAGGGTAGAGCAGTTCTTC.